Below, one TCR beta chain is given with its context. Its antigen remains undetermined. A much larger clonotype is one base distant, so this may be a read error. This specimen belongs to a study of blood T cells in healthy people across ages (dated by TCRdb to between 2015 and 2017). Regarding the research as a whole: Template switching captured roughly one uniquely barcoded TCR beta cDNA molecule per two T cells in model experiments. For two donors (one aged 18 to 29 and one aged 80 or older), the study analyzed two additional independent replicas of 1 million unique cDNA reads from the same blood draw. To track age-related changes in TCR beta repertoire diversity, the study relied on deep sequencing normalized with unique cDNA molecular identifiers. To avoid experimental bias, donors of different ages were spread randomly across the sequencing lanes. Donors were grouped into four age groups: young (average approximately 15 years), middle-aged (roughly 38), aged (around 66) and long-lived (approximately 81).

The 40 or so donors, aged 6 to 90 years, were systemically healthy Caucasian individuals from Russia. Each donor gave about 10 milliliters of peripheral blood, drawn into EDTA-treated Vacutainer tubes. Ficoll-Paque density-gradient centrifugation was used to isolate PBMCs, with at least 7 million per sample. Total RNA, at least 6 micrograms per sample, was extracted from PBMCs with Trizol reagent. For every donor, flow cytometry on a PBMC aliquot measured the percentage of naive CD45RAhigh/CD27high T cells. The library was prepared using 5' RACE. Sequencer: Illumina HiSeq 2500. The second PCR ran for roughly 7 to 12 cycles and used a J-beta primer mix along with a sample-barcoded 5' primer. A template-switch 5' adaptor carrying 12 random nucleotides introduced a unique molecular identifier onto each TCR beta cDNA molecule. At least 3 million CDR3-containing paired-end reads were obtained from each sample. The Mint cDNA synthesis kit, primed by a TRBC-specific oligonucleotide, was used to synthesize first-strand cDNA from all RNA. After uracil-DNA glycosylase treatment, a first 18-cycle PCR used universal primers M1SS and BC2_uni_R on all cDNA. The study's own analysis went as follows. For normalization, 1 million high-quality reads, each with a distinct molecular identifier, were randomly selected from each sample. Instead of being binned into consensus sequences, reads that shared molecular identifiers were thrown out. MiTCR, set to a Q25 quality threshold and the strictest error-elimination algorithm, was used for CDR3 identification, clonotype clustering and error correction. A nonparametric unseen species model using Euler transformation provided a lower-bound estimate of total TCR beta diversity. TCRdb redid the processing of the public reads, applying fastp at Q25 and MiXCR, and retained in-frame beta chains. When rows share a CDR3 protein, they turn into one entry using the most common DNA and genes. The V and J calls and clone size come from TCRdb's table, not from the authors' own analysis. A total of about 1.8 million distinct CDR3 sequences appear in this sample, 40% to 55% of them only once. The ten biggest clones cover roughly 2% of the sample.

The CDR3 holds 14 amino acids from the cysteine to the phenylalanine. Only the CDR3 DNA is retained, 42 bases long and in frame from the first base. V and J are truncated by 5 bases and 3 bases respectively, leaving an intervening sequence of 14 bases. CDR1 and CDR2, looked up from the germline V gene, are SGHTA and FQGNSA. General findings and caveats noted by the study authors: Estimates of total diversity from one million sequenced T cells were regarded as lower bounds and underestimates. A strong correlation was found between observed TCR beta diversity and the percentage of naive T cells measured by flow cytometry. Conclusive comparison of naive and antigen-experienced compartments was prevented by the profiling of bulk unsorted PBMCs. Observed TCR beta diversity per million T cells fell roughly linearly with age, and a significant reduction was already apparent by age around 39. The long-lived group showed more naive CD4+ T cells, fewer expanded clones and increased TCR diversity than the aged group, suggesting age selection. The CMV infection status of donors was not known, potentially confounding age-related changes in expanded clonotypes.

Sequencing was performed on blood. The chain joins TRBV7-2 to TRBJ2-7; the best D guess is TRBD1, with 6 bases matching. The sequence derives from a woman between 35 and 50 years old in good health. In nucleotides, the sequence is TGTGCCAGCAGCCGCCGACAGGCTATCTACGAGCAGTACTTC. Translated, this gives CASSRRQAIYEQYF.